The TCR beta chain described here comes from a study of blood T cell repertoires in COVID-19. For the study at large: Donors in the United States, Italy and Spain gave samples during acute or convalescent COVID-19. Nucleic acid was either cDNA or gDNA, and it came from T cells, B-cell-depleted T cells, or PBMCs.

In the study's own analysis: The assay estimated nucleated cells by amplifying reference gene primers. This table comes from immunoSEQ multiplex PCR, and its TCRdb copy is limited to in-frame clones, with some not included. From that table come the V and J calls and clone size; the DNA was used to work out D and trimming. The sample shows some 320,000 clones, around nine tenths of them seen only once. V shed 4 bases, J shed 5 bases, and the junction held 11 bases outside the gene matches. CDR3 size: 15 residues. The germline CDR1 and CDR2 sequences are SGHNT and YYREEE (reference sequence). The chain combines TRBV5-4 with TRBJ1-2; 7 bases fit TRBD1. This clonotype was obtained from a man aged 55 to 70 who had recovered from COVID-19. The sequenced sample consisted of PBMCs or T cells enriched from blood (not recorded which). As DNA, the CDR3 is TGTGCCAGCAGCGCAGACACGACAGGGTCTTATGGCTACACCTTC. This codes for CASSADTTGSYGYTF.